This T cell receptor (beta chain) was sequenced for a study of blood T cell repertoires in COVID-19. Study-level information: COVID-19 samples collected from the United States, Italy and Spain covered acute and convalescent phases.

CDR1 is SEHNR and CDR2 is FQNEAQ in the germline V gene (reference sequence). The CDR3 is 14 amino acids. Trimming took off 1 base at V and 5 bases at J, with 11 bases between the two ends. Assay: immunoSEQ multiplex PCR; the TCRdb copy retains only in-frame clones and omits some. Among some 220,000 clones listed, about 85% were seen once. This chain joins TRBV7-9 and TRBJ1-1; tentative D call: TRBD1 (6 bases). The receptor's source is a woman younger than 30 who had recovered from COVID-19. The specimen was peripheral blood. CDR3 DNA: TGTGCCAGCAGCTTAGGTCCCCAGGGGACTGAAGCTTTCTTT. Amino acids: CASSLGPQGTEAFF.